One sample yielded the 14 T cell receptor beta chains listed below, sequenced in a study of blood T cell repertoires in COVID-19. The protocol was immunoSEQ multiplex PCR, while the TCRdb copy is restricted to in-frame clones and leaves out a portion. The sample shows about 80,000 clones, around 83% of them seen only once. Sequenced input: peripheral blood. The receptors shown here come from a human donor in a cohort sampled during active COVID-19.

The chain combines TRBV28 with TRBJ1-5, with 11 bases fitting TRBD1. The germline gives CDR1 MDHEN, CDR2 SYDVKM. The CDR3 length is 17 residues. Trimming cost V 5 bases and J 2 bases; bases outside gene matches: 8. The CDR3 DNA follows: TGTGCCAGCAGTATGCGGGGGACAGGGGGAGGCAATCAGCCCCAGCATTTT. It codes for CASSMRGTGGGNQPQHF.

The CDR3 sequence: CASSVAGTDLYEQYF. Written as DNA, the CDR3 is TGTGCCAGCAGCGTAGCAGGGACAGATCTATACGAGCAGTACTTC. This chain joins TRBV9 and TRBJ2-7; 7 bases line up with TRBD1. With V trimmed by 0 bases and J by 4 bases, 7 bases remained unmatched. The CDR3 runs 15 residues. The germline CDR1 and CDR2 sequences are SGDLS and YYNGEE.

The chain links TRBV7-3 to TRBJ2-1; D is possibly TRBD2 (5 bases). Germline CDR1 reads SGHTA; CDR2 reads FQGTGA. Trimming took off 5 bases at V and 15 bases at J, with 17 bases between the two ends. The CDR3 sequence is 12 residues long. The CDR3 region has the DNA TGTGCCAGCAGCCCGGGCCGGGGATCCGCGTTCTTC. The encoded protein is CASSPGRGSAFF.

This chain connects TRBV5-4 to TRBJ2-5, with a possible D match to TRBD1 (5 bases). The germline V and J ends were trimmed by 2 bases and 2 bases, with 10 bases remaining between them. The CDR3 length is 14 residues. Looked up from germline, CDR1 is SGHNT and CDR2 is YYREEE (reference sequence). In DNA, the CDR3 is TGTGCCAGCAGCTTTCGACAGATTCAAGAGACCCAGTACTTC. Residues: CASSFRQIQETQYF.

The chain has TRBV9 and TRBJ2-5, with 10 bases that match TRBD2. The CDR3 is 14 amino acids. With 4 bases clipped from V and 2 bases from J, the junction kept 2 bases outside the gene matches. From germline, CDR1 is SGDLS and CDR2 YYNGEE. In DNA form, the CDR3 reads TGTGCCAGCAGCCAGGGACTAGCGCAAGAGACCCAGTACTTC. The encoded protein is CASSQGLAQETQYF.

In nucleotides, the CDR3 is TGTGCCAGCAGTACCGGGACTAGCGGGATTCGAGAGCAGTTCTTC. Its translation is CASSTGTSGIREQFF. The rearrangement uses TRBV28 and TRBJ2-1; 13 bases align to TRBD2. The germline gives CDR1 MDHEN, CDR2 SYDVKM. Trimming at V came to 5 bases and at J to 10 bases, leaving 8 bases not matched to a gene. The CDR3 is 15 residues long.

Written as DNA, the CDR3 is TGTGCCAGCAGTTTATTGGAGGGGGGGAATGGCTACACCTTC. This translates into CASSLLEGGNGYTF. The chain joins TRBV28 to TRBJ1-2, with D perhaps matching TRBD1 (6 bases). Germline CDR1 reads MDHEN; CDR2 reads SYDVKM. The CDR3 consists of 14 residues. Trimming took off 1 base at V and 6 bases at J, with 12 bases between the two ends.

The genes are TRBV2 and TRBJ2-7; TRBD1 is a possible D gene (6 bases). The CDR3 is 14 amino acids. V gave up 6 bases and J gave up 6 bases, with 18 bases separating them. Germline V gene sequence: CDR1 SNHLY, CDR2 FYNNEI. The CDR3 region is CASRPLGRGTEQYF. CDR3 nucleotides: TGTGCCAGCAGACCTTTGGGCAGGGGAACCGAGCAGTACTTC.

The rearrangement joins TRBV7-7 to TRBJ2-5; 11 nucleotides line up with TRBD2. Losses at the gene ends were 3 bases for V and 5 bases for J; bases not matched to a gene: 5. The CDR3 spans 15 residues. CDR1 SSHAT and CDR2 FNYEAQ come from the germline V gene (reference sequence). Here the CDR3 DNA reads TGTGCCAGCAGCTTCCTAGCGGGGGGAATCGAGACCCAGTACTTC. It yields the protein CASSFLAGGIETQYF.

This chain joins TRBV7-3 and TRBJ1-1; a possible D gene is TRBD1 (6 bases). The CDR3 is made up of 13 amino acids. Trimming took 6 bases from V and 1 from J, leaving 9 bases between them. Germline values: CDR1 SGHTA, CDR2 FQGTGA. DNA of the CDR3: TGTGCCAGCAGTTTGGACAGGAACACTGAAGCTTTCTTT. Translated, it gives CASSLDRNTEAFF.

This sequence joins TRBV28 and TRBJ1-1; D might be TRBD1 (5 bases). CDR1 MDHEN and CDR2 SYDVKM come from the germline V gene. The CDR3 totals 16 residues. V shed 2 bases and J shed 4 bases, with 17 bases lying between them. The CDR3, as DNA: TGTGCCAGCAGTTTAAGCGTGGGGGTGGAGGGCACTGAAGCTTTCTTT. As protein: CASSLSVGVEGTEAFF. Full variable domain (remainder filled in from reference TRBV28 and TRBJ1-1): DVKVTQSSRYLVKRTGEKVFLECVQDMDHENMFWYRQDPGLGLRLIYFSYDVKMKEKGDIPEGYSVSREKKERFSLILESASTNQTSMYLCASSLSVGVEGTEAFFGQGTRLTVV.

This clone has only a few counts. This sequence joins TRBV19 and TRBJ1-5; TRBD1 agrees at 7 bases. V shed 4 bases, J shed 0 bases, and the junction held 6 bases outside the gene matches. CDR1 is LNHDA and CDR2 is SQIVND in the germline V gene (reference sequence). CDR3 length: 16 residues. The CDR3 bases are TGTGCCAGTAGTAGGGGGACAGAGTATAGCAATCAGCCCCAGCATTTT. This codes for CASSRGTEYSNQPQHF.

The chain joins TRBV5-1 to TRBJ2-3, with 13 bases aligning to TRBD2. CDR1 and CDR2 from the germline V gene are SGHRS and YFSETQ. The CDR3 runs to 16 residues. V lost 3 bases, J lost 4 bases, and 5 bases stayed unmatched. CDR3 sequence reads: CASSWTSGSYADTQYF. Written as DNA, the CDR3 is TGCGCCAGCAGCTGGACTAGCGGGAGTTACGCAGATACGCAGTATTTT.

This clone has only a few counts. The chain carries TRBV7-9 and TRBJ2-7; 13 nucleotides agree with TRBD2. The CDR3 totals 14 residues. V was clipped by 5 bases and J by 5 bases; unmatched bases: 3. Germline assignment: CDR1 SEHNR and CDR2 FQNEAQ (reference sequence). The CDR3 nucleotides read TGTGCCAGCAGCCGTGGGACTAGCGGGGACGAGCAGTACTTC. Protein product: CASSRGTSGDEQYF.